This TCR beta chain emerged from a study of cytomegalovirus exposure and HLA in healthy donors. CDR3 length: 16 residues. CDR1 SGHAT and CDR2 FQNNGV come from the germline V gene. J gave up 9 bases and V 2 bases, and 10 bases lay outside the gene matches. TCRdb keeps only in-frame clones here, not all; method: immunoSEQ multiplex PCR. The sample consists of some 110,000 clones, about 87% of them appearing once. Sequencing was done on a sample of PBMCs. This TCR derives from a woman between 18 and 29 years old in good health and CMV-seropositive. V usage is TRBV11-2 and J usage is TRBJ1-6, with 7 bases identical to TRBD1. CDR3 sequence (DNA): TGTGCCAGCAGCTTATATCATCGCGACAGGGCTTCACCCCTCCACTTT. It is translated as CASSLYHRDRASPLHF.